The T cell receptor beta chain described here comes from a study of T cells in Graves' hyperthyroidism and ophthalmopathy. Findings and caveats of the study: In the analysis, a 13 V-J model separated ophthalmopathy from stable hyperthyroidism. Blood also contained most expanded thyroid clonotypes above 0.001. The model made its ophthalmopathy prediction, and onset followed a median 6.5 months later.

Fresh peripheral blood, 7.5 to 10 ml of it, supplied the PBMCs. The V end was cut by 2 bases, the J end by 7 bases, with 14 bases between. Germline CDR1 is MDHEN and CDR2 is SYDVKM. The CDR3 loop spans 14 amino acids. To note about this clonotype: Its antigen is unknown.

RNA transcripts served as the template for amplifying TCR beta CDR3 regions. TCR CDR3 underwent first-round RT-PCR with the HTBI primer set. TCRdb re-derived calls from the multiplex PCR reads in MiXCR, one entry per CDR3 protein. The table includes hundreds of thousands of distinct CDR3 sequences, approximately 14% detected once. The chain couples TRBV28 to TRBJ1-2; D perhaps matches TRBD1 (5 bases). Specimen: blood. This TCR derives from a woman aged 40-49 years with Graves' ophthalmopathy. Written as DNA, the CDR3 is TGTGCCAGCAGTTTAAACGGGGCGGCGGGTGGCTACACCTTC. Its translation is CASSLNGAAGGYTF.